Included here is one T cell receptor beta chain sequence, with context. Its target is not known. Germline CDR1 is SEHNR and CDR2 is FQNEAQ (reference sequence). CDR3 size: 14 residues. V was shortened by 5 bases and J by 1 base, with 10 bases between the two germline ends. The repertoire was sequenced with immunoSEQ multiplex PCR; TCRdb's copy has only in-frame clones and lacks some. The data show around 85,000 clones, roughly 91% seen once. This specimen comes from a study of identifying expanded T cells in peripheral blood. Collection occurred without any documented infections or immune events in donors. The study, taken as a whole, reports: Clone count variance between approximately 2-week samples rose with total template count. About 1.3 clones differed between technical replicates, versus approximately 17 and 20 over time.

Sequencing input: blood. This chain uses TRBV7-9 with TRBJ2-3, with D unclear. The origin of this receptor is a person between 18 and 75 years old in good health. For the CDR3, the DNA is TGTGCCAGCAGCCCACGCCCGGGCACAGATACGCAGTATTTT. The encoded protein is CASSPRPGTDTQYF.